This T cell receptor beta chain stems from a study of blood T cell repertoires in COVID-19. Only in-frame clones appear in the TCRdb table, and some are missing; sequencing was by immunoSEQ multiplex PCR. The repertoire has over 400,000 clones, 80% to 90% of them found once; the top ten carry around 7.9%. The V gene lost 3 bases and the J gene lost 4 bases, with 9 bases spanning the gap. CDR1 MDHEN and CDR2 SYDVKM come from the germline V gene. This CDR3 contains 14 residues. Study members were between 18 and 89 years old and lived in some 26 US regions. Among Cohort 3 donors, those recovered had two negative PCRs, clearance, or symptom resolution.

The sequenced material came from PBMCs or T cells enriched from blood (not recorded which). The chain joins TRBV28 to TRBJ1-4; D call uncertain. This receptor was identified in a woman aged 55 to 70 who had recovered from COVID-19. In DNA form, the CDR3 reads TGTGCCAGCAGTTTGGGTTACAGTAATGAAAAACTGTTTTTT. Residues: CASSLGYSNEKLFF.